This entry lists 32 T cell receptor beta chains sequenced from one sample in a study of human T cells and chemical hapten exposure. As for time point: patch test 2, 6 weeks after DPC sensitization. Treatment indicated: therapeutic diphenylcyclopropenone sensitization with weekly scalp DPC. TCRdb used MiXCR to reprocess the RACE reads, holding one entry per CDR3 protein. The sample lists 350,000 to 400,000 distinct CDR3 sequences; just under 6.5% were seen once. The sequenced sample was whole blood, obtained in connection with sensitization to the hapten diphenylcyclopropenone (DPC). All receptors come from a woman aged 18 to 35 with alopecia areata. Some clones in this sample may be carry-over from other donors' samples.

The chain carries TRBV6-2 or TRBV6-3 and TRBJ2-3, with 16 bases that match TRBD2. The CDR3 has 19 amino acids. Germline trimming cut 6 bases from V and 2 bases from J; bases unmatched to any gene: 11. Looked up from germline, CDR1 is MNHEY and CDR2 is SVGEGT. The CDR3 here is CASSLYGTSGGAVTDTQYF. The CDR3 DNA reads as TGTGCCAGCAGCCTGTACGGGACTAGCGGGGGGGCCGTCACAGATACGCAGTATTTT.

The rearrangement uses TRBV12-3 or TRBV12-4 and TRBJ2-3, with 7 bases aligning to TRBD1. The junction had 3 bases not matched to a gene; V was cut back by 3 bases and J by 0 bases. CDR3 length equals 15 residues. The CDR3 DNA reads TGTGCCAGCAGTTTCGAGGGGGCTAGCACAGATACGCAGTATTTT. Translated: CASSFEGASTDTQYF.

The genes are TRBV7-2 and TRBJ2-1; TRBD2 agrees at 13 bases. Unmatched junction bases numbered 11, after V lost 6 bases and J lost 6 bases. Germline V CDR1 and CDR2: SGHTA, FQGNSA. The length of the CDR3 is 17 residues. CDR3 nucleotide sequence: TGTGCCAGCAGTTTTGTGGGTCGGACTAGCGGGGGCAATGAGCAGTTCTTC. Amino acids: CASSFVGRTSGGNEQFF.

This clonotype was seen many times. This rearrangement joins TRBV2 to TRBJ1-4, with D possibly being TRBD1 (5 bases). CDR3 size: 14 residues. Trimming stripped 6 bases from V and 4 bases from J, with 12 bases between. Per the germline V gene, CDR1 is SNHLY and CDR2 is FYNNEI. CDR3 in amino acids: CASRVRQNNEKLFF. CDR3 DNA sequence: TGTGCCAGCAGAGTTCGACAGAATAATGAAAAACTGTTTTTT. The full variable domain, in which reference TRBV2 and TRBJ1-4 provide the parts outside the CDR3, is EPEVTQTPSHQVTQMGQEVILRCVPISNHLYFYWYRQILGQKVEFLVSFYNNEISEKSEIFDDQFSVERPDGSNFTLKIRSTKLEDSAMYFCASRVRQNNEKLFFGSGTQLSVL.

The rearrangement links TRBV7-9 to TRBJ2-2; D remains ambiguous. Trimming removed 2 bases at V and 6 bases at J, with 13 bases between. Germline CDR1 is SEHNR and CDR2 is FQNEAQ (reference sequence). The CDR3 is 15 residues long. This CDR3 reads CASSLPPGVSGELFF. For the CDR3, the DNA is TGTGCCAGCAGCTTACCGCCAGGTGTGTCCGGGGAGCTGTTTTTT. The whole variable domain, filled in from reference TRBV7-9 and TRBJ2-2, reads DTGVSQNPRHKITKRGQNVTFRCDPISEHNRLYWYRQTLGQGPEFLTYFQNEAQLEKSRLLSDRFSAERPKGSFSTLEIQRTEQGDSAMYLCASSLPPGVSGELFFGEGSRLTVL.

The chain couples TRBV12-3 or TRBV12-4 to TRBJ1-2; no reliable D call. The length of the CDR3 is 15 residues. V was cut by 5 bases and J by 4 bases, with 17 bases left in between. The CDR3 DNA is TGTGCCAGCAGTCCAATCCTGACATCACCCTATGGCTACACCTTC. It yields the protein CASSPILTSPYGYTF.

CDR3 protein: CASSSPGRGEQYF. For the CDR3, the DNA is TGTGCCAGCAGTTCGCCAGGGCGCGGCGAGCAGTACTTC. The chain uses TRBV6-2 or TRBV6-3 and TRBJ2-7; D is perhaps TRBD1 (5 bases). This CDR3 has 13 amino acids. Germline-derived CDR1 and CDR2 are MNHEY and SVGEGT. Trimming stripped 4 bases from V and 6 bases from J, with 13 bases between.

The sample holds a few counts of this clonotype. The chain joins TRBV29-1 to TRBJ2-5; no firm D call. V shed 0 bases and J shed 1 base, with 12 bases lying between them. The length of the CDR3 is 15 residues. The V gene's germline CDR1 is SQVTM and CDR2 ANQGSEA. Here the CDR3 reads CSVEDTPETQETQYF. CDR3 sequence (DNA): TGCAGCGTTGAAGACACGCCGGAGACCCAAGAGACCCAGTACTTC.

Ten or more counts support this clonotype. The CDR3 is CASSRISDRDEQYF. As DNA, the CDR3 is TGTGCCAGCAGCAGAATCTCCGACAGGGACGAGCAGTACTTC. This chain uses TRBV5-4 with TRBJ2-7; 7 bases align to TRBD1. V shed 4 bases and J 5 bases; nucleotides not matched to a gene: 9. Per germline, CDR1 SGHNT and CDR2 YYREEE (reference sequence). This CDR3 contains 14 residues.

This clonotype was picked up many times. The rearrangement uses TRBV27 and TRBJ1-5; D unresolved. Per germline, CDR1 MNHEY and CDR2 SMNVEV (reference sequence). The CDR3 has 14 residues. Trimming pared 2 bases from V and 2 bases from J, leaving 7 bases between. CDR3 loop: CASSLIGGNQPQHF. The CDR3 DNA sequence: TGTGCCAGCAGTTTAATCGGGGGCAATCAGCCCCAGCATTTT.

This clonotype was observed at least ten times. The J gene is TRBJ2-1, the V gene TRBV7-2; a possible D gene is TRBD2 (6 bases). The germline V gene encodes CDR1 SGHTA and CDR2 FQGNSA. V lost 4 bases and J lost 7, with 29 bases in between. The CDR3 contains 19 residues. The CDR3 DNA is TGTGCCAGCAGCTCCAGGGCCGGAGGGCTAGCCGAAGCTAGTAATGAGCAGTTCTTC. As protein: CASSSRAGGLAEASNEQFF.

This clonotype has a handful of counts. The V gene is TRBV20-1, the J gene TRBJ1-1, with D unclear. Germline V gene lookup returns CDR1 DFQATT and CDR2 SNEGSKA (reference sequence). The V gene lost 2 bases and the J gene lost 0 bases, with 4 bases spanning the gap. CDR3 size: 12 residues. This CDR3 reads CSARLVNTEAFF. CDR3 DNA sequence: TGCAGTGCTAGACTGGTGAACACTGAAGCTTTCTTT.

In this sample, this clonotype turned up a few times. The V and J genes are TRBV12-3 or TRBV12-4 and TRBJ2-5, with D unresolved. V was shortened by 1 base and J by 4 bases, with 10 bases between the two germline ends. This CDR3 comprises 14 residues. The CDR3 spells CASSLELVVETQYF. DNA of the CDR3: TGTGCCAGCAGTTTAGAACTGGTCGTAGAGACCCAGTACTTC.

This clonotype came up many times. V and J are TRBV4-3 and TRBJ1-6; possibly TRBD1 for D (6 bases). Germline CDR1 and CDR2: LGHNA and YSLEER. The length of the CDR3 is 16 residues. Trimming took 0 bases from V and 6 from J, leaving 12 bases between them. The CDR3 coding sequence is TGCGCCAGCAGCCAAGATGACGGCAGGGGTAATTCACCCCTCCACTTT. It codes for CASSQDDGRGNSPLHF.

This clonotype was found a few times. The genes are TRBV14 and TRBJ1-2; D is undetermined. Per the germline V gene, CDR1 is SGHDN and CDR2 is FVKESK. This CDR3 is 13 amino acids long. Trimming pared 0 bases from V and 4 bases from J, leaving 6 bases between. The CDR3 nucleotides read TGTGCCAGCAGCCAAGATACAGCCTATGGCTACACCTTC. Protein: CASSQDTAYGYTF.

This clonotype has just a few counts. DNA of the CDR3: TGCAGTGCTAGACTGGACAGGGGCAATCAGCCCCAGCATTTT. It is translated as CSARLDRGNQPQHF. The chain is built from TRBV20-1 and TRBJ1-5; TRBD1 matches 8 bases. The CDR3 spans 14 residues. The V gene's germline CDR1 is DFQATT and CDR2 SNEGSKA (reference sequence). The V and J ends lost 2 bases and 2 bases, in that order; junction bases with no gene match: 2.

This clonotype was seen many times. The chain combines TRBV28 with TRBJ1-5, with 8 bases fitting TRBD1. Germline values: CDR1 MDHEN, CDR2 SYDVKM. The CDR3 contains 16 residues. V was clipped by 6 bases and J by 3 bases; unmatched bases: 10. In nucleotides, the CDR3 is TGTGCCAGCAGCTCCTTAGTGACAGGGGCCAATCAGCCCCAGCATTTT. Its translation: CASSSLVTGANQPQHF. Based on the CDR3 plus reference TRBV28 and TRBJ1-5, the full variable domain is DVKVTQSSRYLVKRTGEKVFLECVQDMDHENMFWYRQDPGLGLRLIYFSYDVKMKEKGDIPEGYSVSREKKERFSLILESASTNQTSMYLCASSSLVTGANQPQHFGDGTRLSIL.

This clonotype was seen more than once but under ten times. DNA for the CDR3: TGCGCCAGCAGCTCCAAGGGGCCGGCCTACGAGCAGTACTTC. Amino acid sequence: CASSSKGPAYEQYF. The chain employs TRBV5-1 and TRBJ2-7, with D perhaps TRBD1 (5 bases). CDR1 and CDR2 from the germline V gene are SGHRS and YFSETQ. Trimming pared 3 bases from V and 2 bases from J, leaving 12 bases between. CDR3 length equals 14 residues.

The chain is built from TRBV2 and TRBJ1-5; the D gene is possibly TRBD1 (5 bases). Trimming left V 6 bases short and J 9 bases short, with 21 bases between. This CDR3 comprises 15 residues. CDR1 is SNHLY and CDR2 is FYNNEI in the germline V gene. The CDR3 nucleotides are TGTGCCAGCAGCGAGACGGACACGGGTATCAGGCCCCAGCATTTT. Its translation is CASSETDTGIRPQHF.

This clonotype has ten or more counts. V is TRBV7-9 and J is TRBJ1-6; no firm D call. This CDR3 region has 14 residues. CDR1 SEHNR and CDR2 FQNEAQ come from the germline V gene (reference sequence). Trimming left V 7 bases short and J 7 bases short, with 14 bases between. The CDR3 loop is CASTRGVANSPLHF. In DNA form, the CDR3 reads TGTGCCAGCACCCGTGGGGTGGCGAATTCACCCCTCCACTTT.

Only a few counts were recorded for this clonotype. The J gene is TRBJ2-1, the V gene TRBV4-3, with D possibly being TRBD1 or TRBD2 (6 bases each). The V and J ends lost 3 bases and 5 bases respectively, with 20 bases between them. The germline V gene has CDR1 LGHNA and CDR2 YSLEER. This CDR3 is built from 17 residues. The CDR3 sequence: CASSHPYDGGPNNEQFF. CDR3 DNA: TGCGCCAGCAGCCACCCCTATGACGGGGGCCCTAACAATGAGCAGTTCTTC.

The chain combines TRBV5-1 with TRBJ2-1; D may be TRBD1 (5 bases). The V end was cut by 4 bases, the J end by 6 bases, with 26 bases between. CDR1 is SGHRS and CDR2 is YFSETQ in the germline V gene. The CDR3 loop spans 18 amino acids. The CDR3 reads CASSKGSEMRSVFNEQFF. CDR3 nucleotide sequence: TGCGCCAGCAGCAAGGGGTCAGAGATGCGATCGGTTTTCAATGAGCAGTTCTTC.

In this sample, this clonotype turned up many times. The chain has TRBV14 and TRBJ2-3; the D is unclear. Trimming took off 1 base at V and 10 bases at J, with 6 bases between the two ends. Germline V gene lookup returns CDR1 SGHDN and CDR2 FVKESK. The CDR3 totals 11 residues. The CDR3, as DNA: TGTGCCAGCAGCCAAGGGCGATCGCAGTATTTT. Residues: CASSQGRSQYF.

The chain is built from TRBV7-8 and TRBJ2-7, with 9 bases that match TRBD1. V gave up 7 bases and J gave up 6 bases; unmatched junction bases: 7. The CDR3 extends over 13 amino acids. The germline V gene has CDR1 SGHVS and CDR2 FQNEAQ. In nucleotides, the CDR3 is TGTGCCAGCAACTACAGGGGGCAGGGCGAGCAGTACTTC. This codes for CASNYRGQGEQYF.

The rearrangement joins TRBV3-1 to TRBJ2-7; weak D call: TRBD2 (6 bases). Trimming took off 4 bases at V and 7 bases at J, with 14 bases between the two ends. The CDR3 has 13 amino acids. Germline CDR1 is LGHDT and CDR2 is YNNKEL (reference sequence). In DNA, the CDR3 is TGTGCCAGCAGCCTTGCACCTGGGGGGGAGCAGTACTTC. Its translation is CASSLAPGGEQYF.

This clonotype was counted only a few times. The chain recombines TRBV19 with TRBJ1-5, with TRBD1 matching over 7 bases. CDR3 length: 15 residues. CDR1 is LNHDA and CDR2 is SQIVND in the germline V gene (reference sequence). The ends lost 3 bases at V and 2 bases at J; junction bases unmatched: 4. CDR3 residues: CASSIPGGGNQPQHF. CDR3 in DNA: TGTGCCAGTAGTATTCCAGGGGGTGGCAATCAGCCCCAGCATTTT.

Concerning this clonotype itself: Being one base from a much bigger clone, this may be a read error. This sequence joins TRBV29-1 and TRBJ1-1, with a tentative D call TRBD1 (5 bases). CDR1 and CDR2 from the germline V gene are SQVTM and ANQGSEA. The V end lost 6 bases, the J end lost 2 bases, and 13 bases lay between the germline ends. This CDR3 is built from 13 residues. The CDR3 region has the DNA TGCAGCGTGGGAATGACAGACAACACTGAAGCTTTCTTT. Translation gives CSVGMTDNTEAFF.

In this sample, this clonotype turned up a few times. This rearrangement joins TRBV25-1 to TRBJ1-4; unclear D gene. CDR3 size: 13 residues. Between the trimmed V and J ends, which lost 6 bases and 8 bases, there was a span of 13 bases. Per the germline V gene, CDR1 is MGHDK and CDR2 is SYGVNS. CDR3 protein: CASRIRMGEKLFF. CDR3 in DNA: TGTGCCAGCAGGATAAGGATGGGAGAAAAACTGTTTTTT. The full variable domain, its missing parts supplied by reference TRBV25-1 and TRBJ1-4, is EADIYQTPRYLVIGTGKKITLECSQTMGHDKMYWYQQDPGMELHLIHYSYGVNSTEKGDLSSESTVSRIRTEHFPLTLESARPSHTSQYLCASRIRMGEKLFFGSGTQLSVL.

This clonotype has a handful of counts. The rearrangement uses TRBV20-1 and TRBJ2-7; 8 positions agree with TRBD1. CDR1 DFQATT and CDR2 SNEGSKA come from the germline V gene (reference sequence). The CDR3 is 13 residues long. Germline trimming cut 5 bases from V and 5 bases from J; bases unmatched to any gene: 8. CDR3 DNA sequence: TGCAGTGCTCTAGGACAGGGACCCAACGAGCAGTACTTC. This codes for CSALGQGPNEQYF.

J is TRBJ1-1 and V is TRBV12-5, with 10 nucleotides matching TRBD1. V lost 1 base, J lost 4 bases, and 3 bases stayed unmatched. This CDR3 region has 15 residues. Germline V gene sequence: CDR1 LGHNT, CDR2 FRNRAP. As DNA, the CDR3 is TGTGCTAGTGGTTTGGCGACAGGGGGCATCACTGAAGCTTTCTTT. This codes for CASGLATGGITEAFF. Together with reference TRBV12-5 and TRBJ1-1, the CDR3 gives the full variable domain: DARVTQTPRHKVTEMGQEVTMRCQPILGHNTVFWYRQTMMQGLELLAYFRNRAPLDDSGMPKDRFSAEMPDATLATLKIQPSEPRDSAVYFCASGLATGGITEAFFGQGTRLTVV.

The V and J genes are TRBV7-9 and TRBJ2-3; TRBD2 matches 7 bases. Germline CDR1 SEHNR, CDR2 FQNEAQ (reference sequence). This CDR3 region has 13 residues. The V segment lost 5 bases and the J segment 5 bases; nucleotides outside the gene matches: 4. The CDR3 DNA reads TGTGCCAGCAGCAAAAGGGAGGGAGATACGCAGTATTTT. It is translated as CASSKREGDTQYF.

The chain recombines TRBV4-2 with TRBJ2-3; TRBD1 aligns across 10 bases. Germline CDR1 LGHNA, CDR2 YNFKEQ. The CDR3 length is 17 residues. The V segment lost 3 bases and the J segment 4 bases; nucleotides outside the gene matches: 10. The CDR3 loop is CASSQQTGGGLADTQYF. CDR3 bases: TGTGCCAGCAGCCAGCAGACAGGGGGCGGGCTCGCAGATACGCAGTATTTT.